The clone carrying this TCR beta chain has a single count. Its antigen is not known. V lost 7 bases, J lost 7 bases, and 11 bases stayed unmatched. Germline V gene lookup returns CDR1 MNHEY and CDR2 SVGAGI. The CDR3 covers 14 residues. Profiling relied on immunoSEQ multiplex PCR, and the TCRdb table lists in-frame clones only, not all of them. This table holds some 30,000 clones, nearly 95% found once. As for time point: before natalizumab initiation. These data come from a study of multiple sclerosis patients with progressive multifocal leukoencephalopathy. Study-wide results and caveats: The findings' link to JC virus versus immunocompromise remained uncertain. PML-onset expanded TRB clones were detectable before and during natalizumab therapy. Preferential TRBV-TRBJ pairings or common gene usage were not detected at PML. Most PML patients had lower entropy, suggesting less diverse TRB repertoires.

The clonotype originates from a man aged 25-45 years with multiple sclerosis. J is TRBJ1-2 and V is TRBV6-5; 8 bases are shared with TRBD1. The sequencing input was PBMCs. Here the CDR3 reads CASKSPQGAGGYTF. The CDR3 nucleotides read TGTGCCAGCAAAAGTCCCCAGGGGGCGGGTGGCTACACCTTC.